Listed below are T cell receptor beta chains from one sample, sequenced in a study of T-cell memory formation after mild COVID-19. TCRdb re-called the 5' RACE reads with MiXCR, one entry per CDR3 protein. The sample holds about 180,000 distinct CDR3 sequences, roughly 17% seen once. Material for sequencing was PBMCs or a T cell subset sorted from them (not recorded which). The origin of the receptors is an adult woman who had mild COVID-19 (a few samples of this study predate the infection). Cell type and time point are not known. Each CDR3 is given with its conserved first and last residue. The order of the fields is CDR3 protein, D gene, clone size, J gene, V gene. D genes are given only for firm matches. The size entry is marked missing in some rows and otherwise reads once, few, many or a size class.

cdr3_aa: CASRRTGETQYF
d_call: NA
clone_size: NA
j_call: TRBJ2-5
v_call: TRBV11-2

cdr3_aa: CSVGGTAEAFF
d_call: NA
clone_size: NA
j_call: TRBJ1-1
v_call: TRBV29-1

cdr3_aa: CASSLGVNTEAFF
d_call: NA
clone_size: many
j_call: TRBJ1-1
v_call: TRBV5-1

cdr3_aa: CASSQTRTGRNYGYTF
d_call: TRBD1
clone_size: NA
j_call: TRBJ1-2
v_call: TRBV4-2

cdr3_aa: CASSFPGPPYEQYF
d_call: NA
clone_size: few
j_call: TRBJ2-7
v_call: TRBV5-1

cdr3_aa: CASRPGTGGAEQYF
d_call: TRBD1
clone_size: few
j_call: TRBJ2-7
v_call: TRBV6-2/TRBV6-3

cdr3_aa: CASSLSAGGSGELFF
d_call: TRBD1
clone_size: NA
j_call: TRBJ2-2
v_call: TRBV27

cdr3_aa: CASAQGGVDEKLFF
d_call: NA
clone_size: few
j_call: TRBJ1-4
v_call: TRBV5-1

cdr3_aa: CASSFPGWEDTEAFF
d_call: NA
clone_size: NA
j_call: TRBJ1-1
v_call: TRBV12-3/TRBV12-4

cdr3_aa: CASSQWDRGSEQYF
d_call: TRBD1
clone_size: many
j_call: TRBJ2-7
v_call: TRBV12-3/TRBV12-4

cdr3_aa: CSATGFVGYTF
d_call: NA
clone_size: few
j_call: TRBJ1-2
v_call: TRBV20-1

cdr3_aa: CSVERTGGLEQYF
d_call: TRBD2
clone_size: NA
j_call: TRBJ2-7
v_call: TRBV29-1